The sequence of this T cell receptor (beta chain) was determined in a study of a mutant IDH1 vaccine in newly diagnosed glioma. Background on the study: The sex distribution of treated patients was roughly 62% male and around 40% female, with a mean age of 40.4 years. Those enrolled had earlier been treated with radiotherapy, temozolomide, or both, mostly both.

The protocol was immunoSEQ multiplex PCR, while the TCRdb copy is restricted to in-frame clones and leaves out a portion. The sample shows roughly 60,000 clones, approximately 80% of them seen only once. Germline values: CDR1 SGHTA, CDR2 FQGNSA. V shed 6 bases and J 9 bases; nucleotides not matched to a gene: 12. This CDR3 is built from 15 residues. Time point meaning: week 11, during vaccination. With topical imiquimod, each dose of the vaccine consisted of 300 ug of mutant IDH1 20-mer peptide. There were new WHO grade 3 or 4 astrocytomas in the donors, and these were IDH1-mutant and ATRX-lost. About this clone: What it binds is not known.

The sequence derives from a man aged 30 to 39 with glioma. Sequencing used PBMCs, obtained from a glioma patient whose treatment included an IDH1 peptide vaccine. The chain uses TRBV7-2 and TRBJ2-2, with 8 bases lining up with TRBD1. The CDR3 DNA is TGTGCCAGCAGTGACTCGACAGGGGCGGTCAGGGAGCTGTTTTTT. Its protein product is CASSDSTGAVRELFF.